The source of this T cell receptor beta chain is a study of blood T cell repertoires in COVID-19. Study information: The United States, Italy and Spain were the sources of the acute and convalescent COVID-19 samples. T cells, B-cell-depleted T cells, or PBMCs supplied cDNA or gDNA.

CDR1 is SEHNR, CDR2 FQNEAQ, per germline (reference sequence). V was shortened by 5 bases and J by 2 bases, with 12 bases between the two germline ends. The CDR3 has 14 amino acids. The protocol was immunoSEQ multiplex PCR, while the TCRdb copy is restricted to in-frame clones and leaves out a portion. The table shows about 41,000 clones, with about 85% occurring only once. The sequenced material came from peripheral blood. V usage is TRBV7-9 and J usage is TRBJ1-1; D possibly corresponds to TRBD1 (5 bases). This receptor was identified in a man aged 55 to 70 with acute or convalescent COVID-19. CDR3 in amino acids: CASSRDRLNTEAFF. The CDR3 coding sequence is TGTGCCAGCAGCAGAGACAGACTTAACACTGAAGCTTTCTTT. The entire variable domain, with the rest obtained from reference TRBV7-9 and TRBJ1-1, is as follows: DTGVSQNPRHKITKRGQNVTFRCDPISEHNRLYWYRQTLGQGPEFLTYFQNEAQLEKSRLLSDRFSAERPKGSFSTLEIQRTEQGDSAMYLCASSRDRLNTEAFFGQGTRLTVV.